This note documents a single T cell receptor beta chain sequence. Its antigen is unidentified. The data originate from a study of cytomegalovirus exposure and HLA in healthy donors. Both 60 Vbeta primers and 13 Jbeta primers went into the PCR. TCRdb keeps only in-frame clones here, not all; method: immunoSEQ multiplex PCR. The table shows around 200,000 clones, with roughly 84% occurring only once. Whole-study findings and limits: Trimming of TCR beta V- and J-genes showed a link, identified in a later analysis, to a missense DCLRE1C variant. Across donors, sequencing depth was assumed by presence/absence analyses to be roughly uniform. Differences between HLA loci emerged in a later analysis of TCR association rates, with DRB1 most and HLA-C fewest.

V lost 6 bases to trimming and J lost 5 bases; unmatched junction nucleotides: 8. Germline V gives CDR1 MDHEN, CDR2 SYDVKM. This CDR3 is built from 14 residues. The sample consisted of PBMCs. This TCR was sampled from a girl between 2 and 10 years old in good health and CMV-seropositive. This chain links TRBV28 with TRBJ1-2; 8 positions match TRBD1. The chain's CDR3 is CASRKQGGRYGYTF. CDR3 nucleotides: TGTGCCAGCAGGAAACAGGGGGGAAGGTATGGCTACACCTTC.